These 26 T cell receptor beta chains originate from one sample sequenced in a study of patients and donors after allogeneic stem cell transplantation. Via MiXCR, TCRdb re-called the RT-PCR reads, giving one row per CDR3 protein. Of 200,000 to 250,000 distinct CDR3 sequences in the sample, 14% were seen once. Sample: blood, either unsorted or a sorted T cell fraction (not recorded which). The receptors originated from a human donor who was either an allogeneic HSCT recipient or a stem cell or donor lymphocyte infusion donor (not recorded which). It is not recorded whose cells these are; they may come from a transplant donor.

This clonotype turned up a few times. In nucleotides, the CDR3 is TGTGCCAGCAGTAGAGCGGGTACGGCCTACAATGAGCAGTTCTTC. Translation: CASSRAGTAYNEQFF. This chain links TRBV6-2 or TRBV6-3 with TRBJ2-1, with D perhaps matching TRBD2 (6 bases). There are 15 residues in the CDR3. Germline CDR1 MNHEY, CDR2 SVGEGT. V shed 5 bases and J shed 2 bases, with 13 bases lying between them.

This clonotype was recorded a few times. The CDR3 here is CSAPLQGRHEQYF. For the CDR3, the DNA is TGCAGTGCCCCGTTGCAGGGAAGGCACGAGCAGTACTTC. The rearrangement links TRBV20-1 to TRBJ2-7, with D perhaps matching TRBD1 (5 bases). Per germline, CDR1 DFQATT and CDR2 SNEGSKA (reference sequence). Trimming removed 6 bases from V and 5 bases from J, with 17 bases in between. This CDR3 is 13 amino acids long.

CDR3 loop: CASRGDTNEKLFF. DNA for the CDR3: TGTGCCAGCAGAGGCGACACTAATGAAAAACTGTTTTTT. The chain uses TRBV7-8 and TRBJ1-4, with unresolved D. CDR1 and CDR2 (germline): SGHVS, FQNEAQ. Trimming pared 6 bases from V and 2 bases from J, leaving 7 bases between. The CDR3 loop spans 13 amino acids.

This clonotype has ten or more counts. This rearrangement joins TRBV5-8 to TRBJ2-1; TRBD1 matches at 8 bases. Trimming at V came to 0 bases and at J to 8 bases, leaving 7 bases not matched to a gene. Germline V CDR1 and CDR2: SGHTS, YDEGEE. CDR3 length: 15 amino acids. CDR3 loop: CASSLGTGLDYEQFF. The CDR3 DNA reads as TGTGCCAGCAGCTTGGGGACAGGGTTGGACTATGAGCAGTTCTTC.

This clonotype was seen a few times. The CDR3 DNA is TGTGCCAGCAGCTCATTAGCGGGGGTCTACAATGAGCAGTTCTTC. Translating gives CASSSLAGVYNEQFF. The chain joins TRBV7-2 to TRBJ2-1; 9 bases match TRBD2. The CDR3 contains 15 residues. Germline V gene lookup returns CDR1 SGHTA and CDR2 FQGNSA. V shed 4 bases, J shed 3 bases, and the junction held 4 bases outside the gene matches.

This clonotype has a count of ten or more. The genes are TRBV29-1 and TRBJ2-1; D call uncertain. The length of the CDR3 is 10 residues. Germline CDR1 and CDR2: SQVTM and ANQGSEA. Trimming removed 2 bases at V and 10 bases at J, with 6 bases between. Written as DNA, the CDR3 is TGCAGCGTTGAAAACCTAGAGCAGTTCTTC. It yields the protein CSVENLEQFF.

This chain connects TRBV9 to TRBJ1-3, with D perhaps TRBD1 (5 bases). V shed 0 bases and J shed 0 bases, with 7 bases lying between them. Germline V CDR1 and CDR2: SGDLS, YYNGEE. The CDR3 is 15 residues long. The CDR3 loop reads CASSVVTDSGNTIYF. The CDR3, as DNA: TGTGCCAGCAGCGTAGTGACAGACTCTGGAAACACCATATATTTT. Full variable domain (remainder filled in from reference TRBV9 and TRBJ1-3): DSGVTQTPKHLITATGQRVTLRCSPRSGDLSVYWYQQSLDQGLQFLIQYYNGEERAKGNILERFSAQQFPDLHSELNLSSLELGDSALYFCASSVVTDSGNTIYFGEGSWLTVV.

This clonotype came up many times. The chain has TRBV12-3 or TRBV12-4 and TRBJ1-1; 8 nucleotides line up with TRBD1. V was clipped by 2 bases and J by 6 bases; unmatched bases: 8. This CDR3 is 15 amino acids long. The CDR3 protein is CASSLLQGARSEAFF. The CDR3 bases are TGTGCCAGCAGTTTACTTCAGGGGGCGAGGTCTGAAGCTTTCTTT.

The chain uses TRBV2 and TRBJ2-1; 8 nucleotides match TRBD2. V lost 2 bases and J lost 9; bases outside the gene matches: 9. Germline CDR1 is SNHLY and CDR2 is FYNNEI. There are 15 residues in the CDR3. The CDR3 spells CASSEMRGAGAEQFF. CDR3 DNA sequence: TGTGCCAGCAGTGAAATGCGGGGGGCCGGCGCTGAGCAGTTCTTC.

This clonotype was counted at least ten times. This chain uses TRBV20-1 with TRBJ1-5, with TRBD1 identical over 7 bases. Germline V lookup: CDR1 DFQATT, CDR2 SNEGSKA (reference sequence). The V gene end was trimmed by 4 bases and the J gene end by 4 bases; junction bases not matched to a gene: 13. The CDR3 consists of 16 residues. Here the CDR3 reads CSAIEGGEFFNQPQHF. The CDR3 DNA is TGCAGTGCTATTGAAGGGGGCGAGTTTTTTAATCAGCCCCAGCATTTT.

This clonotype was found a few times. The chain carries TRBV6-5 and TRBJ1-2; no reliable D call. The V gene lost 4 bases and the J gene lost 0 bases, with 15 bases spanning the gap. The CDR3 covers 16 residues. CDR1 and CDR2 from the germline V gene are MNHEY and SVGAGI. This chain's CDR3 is CASSLIADSSNYGYTF. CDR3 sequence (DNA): TGTGCCAGCAGTTTAATTGCGGACTCTTCTAACTATGGCTACACCTTC.

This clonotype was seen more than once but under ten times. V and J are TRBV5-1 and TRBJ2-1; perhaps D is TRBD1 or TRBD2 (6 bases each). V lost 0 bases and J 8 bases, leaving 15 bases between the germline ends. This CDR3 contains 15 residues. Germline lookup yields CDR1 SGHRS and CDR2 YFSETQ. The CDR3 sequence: CASSLAGAQQYEQFF. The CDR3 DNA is TGCGCCAGCAGCTTGGCGGGGGCCCAACAATATGAGCAGTTCTTC.

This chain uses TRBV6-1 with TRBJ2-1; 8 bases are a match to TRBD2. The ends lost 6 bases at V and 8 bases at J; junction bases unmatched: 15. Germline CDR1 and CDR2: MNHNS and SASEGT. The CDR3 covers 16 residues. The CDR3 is CASRALSRGVGDEQFF. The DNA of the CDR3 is TGTGCCAGCAGGGCTCTGTCGCGGGGGGTTGGTGATGAGCAGTTCTTC.

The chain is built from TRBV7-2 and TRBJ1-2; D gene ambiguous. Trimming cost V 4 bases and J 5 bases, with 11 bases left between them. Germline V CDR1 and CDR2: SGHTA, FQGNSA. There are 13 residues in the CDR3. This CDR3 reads CASSWRTGYGYTF. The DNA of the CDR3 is TGTGCCAGCAGCTGGAGGACGGGTTATGGCTACACCTTC. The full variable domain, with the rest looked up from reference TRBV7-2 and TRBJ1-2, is GAGVSQSPSNKVTEKGKDVELRCDPISGHTALYWYRQSLGQGLEFLIYFQGNSAPDKSGLPSDRFSAERTGGSVSTLTIQRTQQEDSAVYLCASSWRTGYGYTFGSGTRLTVV.

As DNA, the CDR3 is TGTGCCAGCAGTTCCACGGACAGAAGTAGCAATCAGCCCCAGCATTTT. Translation: CASSSTDRSSNQPQHF. The V call is TRBV6-2 or TRBV6-3, the J call TRBJ1-5; D is possibly TRBD1 (6 bases). CDR1 and CDR2 from the germline V gene are MNHEY and SVGEGT. V was clipped by 4 bases and J by 0 bases, with 13 bases between them. The CDR3 contains 16 residues.

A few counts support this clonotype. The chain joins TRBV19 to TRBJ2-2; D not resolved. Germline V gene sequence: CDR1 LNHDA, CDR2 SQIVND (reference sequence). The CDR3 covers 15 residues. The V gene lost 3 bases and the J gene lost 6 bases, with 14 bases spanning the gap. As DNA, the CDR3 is TGTGCCAGTAGTATGTTCGGACCTGACCCCGGGGAGCTGTTTTTT. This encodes CASSMFGPDPGELFF.

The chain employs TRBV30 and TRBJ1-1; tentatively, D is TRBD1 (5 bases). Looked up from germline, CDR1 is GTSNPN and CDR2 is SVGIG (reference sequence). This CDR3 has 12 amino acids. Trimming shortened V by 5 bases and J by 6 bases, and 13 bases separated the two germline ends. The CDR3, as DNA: TGTGCCTGGGAGTGGGAACAGGCTGAAGCTTTCTTT. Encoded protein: CAWEWEQAEAFF.

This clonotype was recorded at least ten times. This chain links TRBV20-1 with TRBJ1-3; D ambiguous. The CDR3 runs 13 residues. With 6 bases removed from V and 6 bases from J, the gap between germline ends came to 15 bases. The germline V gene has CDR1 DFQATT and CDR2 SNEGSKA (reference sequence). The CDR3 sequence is CSAQVPGENTIYF. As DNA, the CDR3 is TGCAGTGCCCAAGTACCGGGAGAAAACACCATATATTTT.

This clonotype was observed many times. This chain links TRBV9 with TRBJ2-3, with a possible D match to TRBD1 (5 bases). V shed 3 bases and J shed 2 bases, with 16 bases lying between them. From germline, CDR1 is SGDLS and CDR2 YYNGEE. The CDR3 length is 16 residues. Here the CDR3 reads CASSEGDGSTTDTQYF. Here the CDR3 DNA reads TGTGCCAGCAGCGAAGGGGATGGCTCGACCACAGATACGCAGTATTTT.

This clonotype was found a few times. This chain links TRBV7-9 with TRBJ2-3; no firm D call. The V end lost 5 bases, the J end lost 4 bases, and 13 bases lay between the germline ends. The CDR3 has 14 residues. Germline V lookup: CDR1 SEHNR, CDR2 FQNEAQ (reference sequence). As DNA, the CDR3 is TGTGCCAGCAGCCCCTCGCGCTTACCAGATACGCAGTATTTT. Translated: CASSPSRLPDTQYF.

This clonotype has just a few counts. CDR3 loop: CASGASGANEQFF. CDR3 DNA sequence: TGTGCCTCCGGGGCTAGCGGGGCCAATGAGCAGTTCTTC. V usage is TRBV19 and J usage is TRBJ2-1, with 9 bases matching TRBD2. With V trimmed by 11 bases and J by 6 bases, 8 bases remained unmatched. Germline V lookup: CDR1 LNHDA, CDR2 SQIVND (reference sequence). This CDR3 is 13 amino acids long.

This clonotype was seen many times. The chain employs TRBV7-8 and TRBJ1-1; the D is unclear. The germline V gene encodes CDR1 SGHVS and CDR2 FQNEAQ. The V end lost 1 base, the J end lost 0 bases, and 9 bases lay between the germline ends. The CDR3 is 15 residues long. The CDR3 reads CASSLDRQMNTEAFF. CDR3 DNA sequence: TGTGCCAGCAGCTTAGACCGACAAATGAACACTGAAGCTTTCTTT.

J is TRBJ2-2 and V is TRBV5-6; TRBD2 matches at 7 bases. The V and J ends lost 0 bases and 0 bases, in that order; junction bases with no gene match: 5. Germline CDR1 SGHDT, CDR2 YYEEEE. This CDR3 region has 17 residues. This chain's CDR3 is CASSLGLAHPNTGELFF. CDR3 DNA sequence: TGTGCCAGCAGCTTGGGACTAGCACATCCGAACACCGGGGAGCTGTTTTTT.

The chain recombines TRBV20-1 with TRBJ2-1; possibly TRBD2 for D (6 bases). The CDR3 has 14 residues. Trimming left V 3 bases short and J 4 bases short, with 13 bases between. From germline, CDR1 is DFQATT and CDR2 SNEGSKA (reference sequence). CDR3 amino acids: CSASGRRGYNEQFF. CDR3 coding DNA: TGCAGTGCTAGCGGGAGAAGGGGATACAATGAGCAGTTCTTC.

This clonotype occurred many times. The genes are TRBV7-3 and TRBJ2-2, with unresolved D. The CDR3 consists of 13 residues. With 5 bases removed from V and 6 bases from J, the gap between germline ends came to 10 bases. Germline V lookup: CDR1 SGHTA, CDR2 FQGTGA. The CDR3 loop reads CASSPRWAGELFF. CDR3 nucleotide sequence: TGTGCCAGCAGCCCCCGGTGGGCCGGGGAGCTGTTTTTT.

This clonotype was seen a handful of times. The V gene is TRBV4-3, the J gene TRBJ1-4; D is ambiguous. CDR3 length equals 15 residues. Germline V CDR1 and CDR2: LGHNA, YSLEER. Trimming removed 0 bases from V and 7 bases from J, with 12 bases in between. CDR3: CASSQDRGWGEKLFF. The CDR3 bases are TGCGCCAGCAGCCAAGACCGGGGTTGGGGTGAAAAACTGTTTTTT.